This T cell receptor (beta chain) was sequenced for a study of cytomegalovirus exposure and HLA in healthy donors. Study results and limitations: Associated with HLA alleles at 0.05 false discovery rate in a later analysis were 17,000 or so TCR beta sequences. In a later analysis, V- and J-gene trimming of beta chains associated with a DCLRE1C missense variant, replicated independently.

Primers included in the PCR were 60 Vbeta and 13 Jbeta primers. Authors' analysis steps: There were around 77 million unique TCR beta chains by a later count, and approximately 11 million of them were shared. This table comes from immunoSEQ multiplex PCR, and its TCRdb copy is limited to in-frame clones, with some not included. The V and J calls and clone size are taken from that table; D and trimming were inferred from the DNA. The data contain about 150,000 clones, about 85% of them singletons. From germline, CDR1 is SGHTA and CDR2 FQGTGA. The CDR3 sequence is 15 residues long. The junction had 10 bases not matched to a gene; V was cut back by 5 bases and J by 10 bases. With respect to this clone: Antigen unknown.

This sequence joins TRBV7-3 and TRBJ2-1; 11 bases are a match to TRBD2. The source material was PBMCs. This receptor was taken from a man aged 25-45 years in good health and CMV-seropositive. The DNA for the CDR3 is TGTGCCAGCAGCCCTCAACTAGCGGGGGAGCGGGAGCAGTTCTTC. The encoded protein is CASSPQLAGEREQFF. The full variable domain, with the rest looked up from reference TRBV7-3 and TRBJ2-1, is GAGVSQTPSNKVTEKGKYVELRCDPISGHTALYWYRQSLGQGPEFLIYFQGTGAADDSGLPNDRFFAVRPEGSVSTLKIQRTERGDSAVYLCASSPQLAGEREQFFGPGTRLTVL.